These T cell receptor beta chains were read from a single sample in a study of shared clonotypes between healthy human individuals. Measured with immunoSEQ multiplex PCR; TCRdb has only the in-frame clones, and not every one. Here the sample spans approximately 1.9 million clones, around 95% being singletons. Sequencing was carried out using naive CD8+ T cells from PBMCs. Receptors originate from a man younger than 35 in good health. Some clones in this sample may be carry-over from other donors' samples. Each CDR3 is given with its conserved first and last residue. Fields, in order: clone size, D gene, V gene, J gene, CDR3 length, CDR3 DNA, CDR3 protein. The D gene is left open where the match is weak. A clone size is listed for some rows: how often the clone was seen (once, few, many), or a class if it is expanded.

.	.	TRBV6-7	TRBJ1-5	16	TGTGCCAGCAGTTATCTCGACAGGAACCCCAATCAGCCCCAGCATTTT	CASSYLDRNPNQPQHF
once	TRBD2	TRBV12-5	TRBJ2-1	16	TGTGCTAGTGGTTTGGTATTAGCGGGAGGTCACAATGAGCAGTTCTTC	CASGLVLAGGHNEQFF
.	TRBD1	TRBV27	TRBJ2-7	14	TGTGCCAGCAGTTTCGGGACAGCCTCCTACGAGCAGTACTTC	CASSFGTASYEQYF
.	.	TRBV7-9	TRBJ1-2	15	TGTGCCAGCAGCGGAATAACAGGGCCTAACTATGGCTACACCTTC	CASSGITGPNYGYTF
.	.	TRBV4-1	TRBJ1-1	13	TGCGCCAGCAGGGCAGGGAGACACACTGAAGCTTTCTTT	CASRAGRHTEAFF
.	TRBD1	TRBV19	TRBJ2-4	15	TGTGCCAGTAGTGACAGGGGGTGGGCCAAAAACATTCAGTACTTC	CASSDRGWAKNIQYF
.	.	TRBV19	TRBJ2-3	14	TGTGCCAGTAGTAAAGGACAGAACGCAGATACGCAGTATTTT	CASSKGQNADTQYF
.	.	TRBV11-2	TRBJ1-1	13	TGTGCCAGCAGTCGGGGGAGAGCGGGAGTGGCTTTCTTT	CASSRGRAGVAFF
once	.	TRBV5-8	TRBJ2-3	13	TGTGCCAGCAGCGACCCAGAGGGAGATACGCAGTATTTT	CASSDPEGDTQYF
.	TRBD2	TRBV5-1	TRBJ2-1	17	TGCGCCAGCAGCTTGTTTCTAGCGGGAGGGCCCAGCAATGAGCAGTTCTTC	CASSLFLAGGPSNEQFF
.	.	TRBV7-8	TRBJ1-1	13	TGTGCCAGCACCCATAGTTCGGGAACTGAAGCTTTCTTT	CASTHSSGTEAFF
.	.	TRBV28	TRBJ1-2	15	TGTGCCAGCAGATTCACCCCGGAGGGGGTGGGTGGCTACACCTTC	CASRFTPEGVGGYTF
.	.	TRBV9	TRBJ2-7	14	TGTGCCAGCAGCGTTGGGGACCCGACCTACGAGCAGTACTTC	CASSVGDPTYEQYF
.	TRBD2	TRBV27	TRBJ2-7	15	TGTGCCAGCGGGGAAGCGGGAGCGTCCACCCACGAGCAGTACTTC	CASGEAGASTHEQYF
few	TRBD1	TRBV7-9	TRBJ1-1	12	TGTGCCAGCAGCTCGCAGGGGGCTGAAGCTTTCTTT	CASSSQGAEAFF
once	TRBD2	TRBV7-3	TRBJ2-5	15	TGTGCCAGCAGCTTAGAGGGAGCGGGAGTGGAGACCCAGTACTTC	CASSLEGAGVETQYF
.	.	TRBV15	TRBJ2-1	13	TGTGCCACCAGCAGAGAATCCGACAATGAGCAGTTCTTC	CATSRESDNEQFF
few	.	TRBV7-8	TRBJ1-5	15	TGTGCCAGCAGCTTAGAGGGGTATAGCAATCAGCCCCAGCATTTT	CASSLEGYSNQPQHF
.	.	TRBV27	TRBJ2-3	14	TGTGCCAGCAGTTTAGGCAGAATCCCAGATACGCAGTATTTT	CASSLGRIPDTQYF
.	.	TRBV5-1	TRBJ2-3	16	TGCGCCAGCAGCTTTTACAGATCCCCTAGCACAGATACGCAGTATTTT	CASSFYRSPSTDTQYF
.	TRBD2	TRBV2	TRBJ2-5	18	TGTGCCAGCAGTGAAAAAGGATTAGCGGGGGACTTGAGGGAGACCCAGTACTTC	CASSEKGLAGDLRETQYF
.	TRBD2	TRBV19	TRBJ2-7	16	TGTGCCAGTAGTATGGGACTAGCGGGAGGTATGTACGAGCAGTACTTC	CASSMGLAGGMYEQYF